Presented here are 5 T cell receptor beta chains from one specimen sequenced in a study of blood T cells in healthy people across ages. A second about 7 to 11 cycle PCR used barcoded and J-beta primers. Via MiXCR, TCRdb re-called the 5' RACE reads, giving one row per CDR3 protein. Of about 970,000 distinct CDR3 sequences in the sample, just over 50% were seen once. The sample consisted of blood. These receptors came from a woman aged 55-69 years in good health.

The V gene is TRBV4-1, the J gene TRBJ2-7, with 9 bases that match TRBD2. Germline CDR1 reads MGHRA; CDR2 reads YSYEKL. Trimming at V came to 1 base and at J to 3 bases, leaving 16 bases not matched to a gene. The CDR3 totals 19 residues. CDR3 in amino acids: CASSQALPKTSGKYYEQYF. DNA for the CDR3: TGCGCCAGCAGCCAAGCCCTACCCAAGACTAGCGGAAAATACTACGAGCAGTACTTC.

This clonotype has a handful of counts. The CDR3: CSAKTPNYGYTF. The CDR3 DNA sequence: TGCAGTGCCAAGACACCTAACTATGGCTACACCTTC. The chain has TRBV20-1 and TRBJ1-2; no definite D call. CDR1 is DFQATT, CDR2 SNEGSKA, per germline (reference sequence). Trimming shortened V by 6 bases and J by 0 bases, and 8 bases separated the two germline ends. The CDR3 sequence is 12 residues long.

The CDR3 DNA is TGCGCCAGCAGCGCGTTACTAGCGGGCCGTGGCACAGATACGCAGTATTTT. Amino acids: CASSALLAGRGTDTQYF. J is TRBJ2-3 and V is TRBV5-1, with TRBD2 identical over 9 bases. The CDR3 totals 17 residues. Trimming cost V 4 bases and J 1 base; bases outside gene matches: 10. Per germline, CDR1 SGHRS and CDR2 YFSETQ.

The rearrangement links TRBV4-2 to TRBJ2-7; the D is unclear. V lost 1 base to trimming and J lost 1 base, with 11 bases between them. CDR1 and CDR2 (germline): LGHNA, YNFKEQ. The CDR3 spans 15 residues. CDR3 sequence reads: CASSQGYGGSYEQYF. DNA of the CDR3: TGTGCCAGCAGCCAAGGGTACGGCGGATCCTACGAGCAGTACTTC.

The rearrangement joins TRBV28 to TRBJ2-7; a possible D gene is TRBD1 (6 bases). Germline CDR1 MDHEN, CDR2 SYDVKM. V dropped 5 bases and J dropped 3 bases, with 17 bases sitting between them. CDR3 length: 15 residues. The CDR3 nucleotides are TGTGCCAGCAGTCCGCAACAGGGCCCCGGCTACGAGCAGTACTTC. It codes for CASSPQQGPGYEQYF.